This TCR beta chain was captured by sequencing in a study of T cells in Graves' hyperthyroidism and ophthalmopathy. On the study more broadly: Blood was drawn when the patient was first diagnosed and still untreated.

Uncontrolled infection, other autoimmune disease, pregnancy or lactation barred patients from enrollment. The table lists this clonotype with many counts. Antigen specificity is unknown. Study outcomes and limitations: From stable hyperthyroidism, ophthalmopathy was set apart by a 13 V-J model. The blood repertoire included most of the expanded thyroid clonotypes above 0.001.

This CDR3 region has 15 residues. Germline CDR1 and CDR2: MNHNS and SASEGT. Trimming removed 6 bases from V and 4 bases from J; junction bases left unmatched: 9. From RNA transcripts, TCR beta CDR3 regions were amplified. Carried out on the TCR CDR3, a first-round RT-PCR used the HTBI primer set. Each CDR3 protein gets one entry after TCRdb re-called the multiplex PCR reads with MiXCR. The sample records about 640,000 distinct CDR3 sequences, roughly 14% being singletons. This chain uses TRBV6-1 with TRBJ2-3; 8 bases are shared with TRBD1. The receptor was derived from a woman aged 45 to 65 with Graves' ophthalmopathy. The sample consisted of blood. CDR3 in DNA: TGTGCCAGCAGCAACAGGGGGAGAGGGGCAGATACGCAGTATTTT. Protein product: CASSNRGRGADTQYF.